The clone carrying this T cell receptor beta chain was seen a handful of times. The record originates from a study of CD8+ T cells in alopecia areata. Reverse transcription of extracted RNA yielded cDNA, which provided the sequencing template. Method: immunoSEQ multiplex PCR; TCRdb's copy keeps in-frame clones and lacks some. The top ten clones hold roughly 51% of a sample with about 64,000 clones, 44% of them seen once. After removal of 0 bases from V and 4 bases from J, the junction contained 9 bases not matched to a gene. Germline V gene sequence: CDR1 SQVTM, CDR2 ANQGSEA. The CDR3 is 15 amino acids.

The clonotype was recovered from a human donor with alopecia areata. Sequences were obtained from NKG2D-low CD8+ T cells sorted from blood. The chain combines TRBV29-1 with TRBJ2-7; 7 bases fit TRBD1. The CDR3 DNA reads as TGCAGCGTTGAAGAAGGGACAGCCGAAGCATACGAGCAGTACTTC. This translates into CSVEEGTAEAYEQYF.